Below are 18 T cell receptor beta chains sequenced from a single sample in a study of beta chain features in type 1 diabetes. Whole-study results and caveats: Within each of all four CD4+ subsets, Type 1 diabetes patients had TCRB CDR3s that were moderately but significantly shorter.

Their antigens remain unidentified. Expressed TCRB transcripts were sequenced because the isolated RNA had all been reverse transcribed beforehand. The repertoire was sequenced with immunoSEQ multiplex PCR; TCRdb's copy has only in-frame clones and lacks some. The data show about 700,000 clones, with 13% seen just once and less than 0.025% held by the top ten. Sequencing was performed on naive CD4+ T cells from blood. The receptors come from a man between 18 and 35 years old with type 1 diabetes.

This clone has a handful of counts. CDR3 in amino acids: CASTRSGLSDEKLFF. In DNA, the CDR3 is TGTGCCAGCACCCGCTCGGGTCTCAGCGATGAAAAACTGTTTTTT. The V gene is TRBV28, the J gene TRBJ1-4; the D is unclear. From germline, CDR1 is MDHEN and CDR2 SYDVKM. V lost 7 bases and J 6 bases, leaving 18 bases between the germline ends. CDR3 length: 15 residues.

The chain has TRBV29-1 and TRBJ1-3, with unresolved D. V dropped 7 bases and J dropped 0 bases, with 13 bases sitting between them. Germline V gene lookup returns CDR1 SQVTM and CDR2 ANQGSEA. The CDR3 loop spans 14 amino acids. The CDR3 region is CSGPSRDSGNTIYF. The CDR3, as DNA: TGCAGCGGCCCCTCTCGCGACTCTGGAAACACCATATATTTT.

This clone came up a few times. The J gene is TRBJ1-2, the V gene TRBV18; D call uncertain. Trimming removed 3 bases at V and 0 bases at J, with 14 bases between. CDR1 KGHSH and CDR2 LQKENI come from the germline V gene. This CDR3 is built from 16 residues. CDR3 residues: CASSPKGDNPNYGYTF. CDR3 DNA: TGTGCCAGCTCACCCAAAGGCGATAACCCTAACTATGGCTACACCTTC.

This clone appeared a few times. The J gene is TRBJ2-7, the V gene TRBV18, with unresolved D. CDR1 and CDR2 from the germline V gene are KGHSH and LQKENI. With 3 bases removed from V and 3 bases from J, the gap between germline ends came to 15 bases. CDR3 size: 15 residues. Here the CDR3 reads CASSPFDDSFYEQYF. In DNA, the CDR3 is TGTGCCAGCTCACCTTTCGACGATTCCTTCTACGAGCAGTACTTC.

The rearrangement uses TRBV2 and TRBJ2-1, with D maybe TRBD2 (5 bases). Germline-derived CDR1 and CDR2 are SNHLY and FYNNEI. V was clipped by 7 bases and J by 7 bases, with 11 bases between them. The CDR3 runs 12 residues. The CDR3 reads CASTGDWNEQFF. The CDR3 DNA follows: TGTGCCAGCACCGGGGATTGGAATGAGCAGTTCTTC.

J is TRBJ1-1 and V is TRBV9; no clear D gene. V lost 0 bases to trimming and J lost 5 bases, with 11 bases between them. The CDR3 has 14 residues. Germline values: CDR1 SGDLS, CDR2 YYNGEE. The CDR3 DNA is TGTGCCAGCAGCGTAGAAGAGAAAGGAACTGAAGCTTTCTTT. As protein: CASSVEEKGTEAFF.

J is TRBJ2-7 and V is TRBV15; the D is unclear. The germline V gene encodes CDR1 LNHNV and CDR2 YYDKDF (reference sequence). The CDR3 totals 13 residues. V was cut by 0 bases and J by 4 bases, with 7 bases left in between. The CDR3 nucleotides are TGTGCCACCAGCAGAGATATCCAGTACGAGCAGTACTTC. Its protein product is CATSRDIQYEQYF.

V is TRBV11-1 and J is TRBJ2-7; TRBD2 matches 9 bases. CDR3 length: 17 amino acids. Trimming at V came to 5 bases and at J to 2 bases, leaving 13 bases not matched to a gene. The V gene's germline CDR1 is SGHAT and CDR2 FQDESV (reference sequence). This chain's CDR3 is CASSASRNLAGTYEQYF. CDR3 nucleotide sequence: TGTGCCAGCAGCGCCAGCAGGAATCTAGCGGGAACCTACGAGCAGTACTTC.

With regard to this clone: Other DNA sequences in the sample encode the same CDR3. This rearrangement joins TRBV30 to TRBJ1-2, with D possibly being TRBD1 (5 bases). V shed 3 bases and J shed 4 bases, with 9 bases lying between them. This CDR3 region has 12 residues. CDR1 GTSNPN and CDR2 SVGIG come from the germline V gene (reference sequence). CDR3 nucleotides: TGTGCCTGGAGCGGACAATCCTATGGCTACACCTTC. As protein: CAWSGQSYGYTF.

This sequence joins TRBV4-1 and TRBJ2-1; 10 nucleotides align to TRBD2. This CDR3 has 17 amino acids. Germline V lookup: CDR1 MGHRA, CDR2 YSYEKL. V trimming: 0 bases; J trimming: 7 bases; junction bases outside the gene matches: 9. CDR3: CASSQEFGLAVLNEQFF. The DNA of the CDR3 is TGCGCCAGCAGCCAAGAATTCGGACTAGCGGTTCTTAATGAGCAGTTCTTC.

This chain uses TRBV2 with TRBJ2-2, with no clear D. Trimming shortened V by 0 bases and J by 5 bases, and 10 bases separated the two germline ends. The CDR3 has 15 amino acids. Germline values: CDR1 SNHLY, CDR2 FYNNEI. CDR3 DNA sequence: TGTGCCAGCAGTGAAGCAGCACAACTAACCGGGGAGCTGTTTTTT. Translated, it gives CASSEAAQLTGELFF.

This clone was counted between two and nine times. This chain links TRBV4-1 with TRBJ1-1, with no clear D. Germline-derived CDR1 and CDR2 are MGHRA and YSYEKL. With 0 bases removed from V and 1 base from J, the gap between germline ends came to 9 bases. The CDR3 is made up of 15 amino acids. Here the CDR3 DNA reads TGCGCCAGCAGCCAAGAGATAGCCGCGAACACTGAAGCTTTCTTT. Translated, it gives CASSQEIAANTEAFF.

The chain employs TRBV4-1 and TRBJ2-1; the match to TRBD2 covers 11 bases. In germline, CDR1 is MGHRA, CDR2 YSYEKL. With 1 base clipped from V and 13 bases from J, the junction kept 18 bases outside the gene matches. CDR3 length equals 18 residues. This chain's CDR3 is CASSQAASGGPWGSEQFF. The CDR3 DNA follows: TGCGCCAGCAGCCAAGCTGCTAGCGGGGGGCCCTGGGGTTCTGAACAGTTCTTC.

This clone has just a few counts. The J gene is TRBJ2-1, the V gene TRBV30, with D tentatively TRBD2 (7 bases). The CDR3 is made up of 14 amino acids. V dropped 4 bases and J dropped 7 bases, with 17 bases sitting between them. The V gene's germline CDR1 is GTSNPN and CDR2 SVGIG (reference sequence). In DNA form, the CDR3 reads TGTGCCTGGAACTCCGGGGGGCCCTTTAATGAGCAGTTCTTC. It codes for CAWNSGGPFNEQFF.

The chain combines TRBV7-8 with TRBJ1-3; TRBD1 might be the D (6 bases). Germline V CDR1 and CDR2: SGHVS, FQNEAQ. Trimming took 0 bases from V and 2 from J, leaving 14 bases between them. The CDR3 has 17 residues. CDR3 in amino acids: CASSLAGAVRTGNTIYF. In nucleotides, the CDR3 is TGTGCCAGCAGCTTAGCGGGGGCAGTCAGAACTGGAAACACCATATATTTT.

A word on this clone: Other DNA sequences in the same sample also yield this CDR3. The CDR3, as DNA: TGCGCCAGCAGCTTGGGACAGGGGAATGAAGCTTTCTTT. It is translated as CASSLGQGNEAFF. This chain uses TRBV5-1 with TRBJ1-1; 8 nucleotides agree with TRBD1. With 0 bases clipped from V and 7 bases from J, the junction kept 2 bases outside the gene matches. Germline-derived CDR1 and CDR2 are SGHRS and YFSETQ. CDR3 length: 13 amino acids. Combining the CDR3 with reference TRBV5-1 and TRBJ1-1 gives the whole variable domain KAGVTQTPRYLIKTRGQQVTLSCSPISGHRSVSWYQQTPGQGLQFLFEYFSETQRNKGNFPGRFSGRQFSNSRSEMNVSTLELGDSALYLCASSLGQGNEAFFGQGTRLTVV.

Notes on this clone: The sample holds other DNA sequences that translate to the same CDR3. The chain employs TRBV18 and TRBJ1-1; D unclear. Germline V lookup: CDR1 KGHSH, CDR2 LQKENI. Trimming took off 4 bases at V and 1 base at J, with 7 bases between the two ends. The CDR3 consists of 13 residues. The CDR3 sequence is CASSQVGNTEAFF. The CDR3 bases are TGTGCCAGCTCACAGGTCGGGAACACTGAAGCTTTCTTT.

The chain couples TRBV7-4 to TRBJ1-5; the match to TRBD1 covers 8 bases. V was clipped by 5 bases and J by 0 bases; unmatched bases: 12. Germline V lookup: CDR1 SGHVT, CDR2 SQSDAQ. The CDR3 consists of 18 residues. The CDR3 region has the DNA TGTGCCAGCAGCCTCGGACAGGGACCACTCTATAGCAATCAGCCCCAGCATTTT. Encoded protein: CASSLGQGPLYSNQPQHF.